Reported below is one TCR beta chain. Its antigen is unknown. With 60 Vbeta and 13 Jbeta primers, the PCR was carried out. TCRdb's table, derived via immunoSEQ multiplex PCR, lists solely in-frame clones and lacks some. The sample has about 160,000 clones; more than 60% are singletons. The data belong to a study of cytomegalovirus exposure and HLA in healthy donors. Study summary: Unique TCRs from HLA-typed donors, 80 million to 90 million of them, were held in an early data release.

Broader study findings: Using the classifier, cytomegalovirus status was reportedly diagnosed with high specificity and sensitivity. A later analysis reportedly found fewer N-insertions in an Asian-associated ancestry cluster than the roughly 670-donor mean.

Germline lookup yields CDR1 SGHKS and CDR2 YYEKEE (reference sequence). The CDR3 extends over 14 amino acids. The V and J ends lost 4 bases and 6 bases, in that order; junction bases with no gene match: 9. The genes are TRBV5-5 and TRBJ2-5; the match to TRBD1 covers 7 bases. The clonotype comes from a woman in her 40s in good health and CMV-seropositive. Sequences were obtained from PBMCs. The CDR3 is CASSPGQAWQTQYF. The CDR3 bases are TGTGCCAGCAGCCCCGGACAGGCTTGGCAGACCCAGTACTTC.